This passage covers 8 T cell receptor beta chains from one sample sequenced in a study of T cells in Graves' hyperthyroidism and ophthalmopathy. Amplification of TCR beta CDR3 regions used RNA as the template. HTBI primers were the set used in a first-round RT-PCR of the TCR CDR3. TCRdb reanalysed the multiplex PCR reads using MiXCR and keeps one entry per CDR3 protein. The profile covers around 370,000 distinct CDR3 sequences, with approximately 18% appearing a single time and over 35% taken by the ten largest. The specimen sequenced was blood. The receptor set was obtained from a man younger than 35 with Graves' ophthalmopathy.

Many counts were recorded for this clonotype. The chain links TRBV20-1 to TRBJ2-2; no clear D. The CDR3 is 13 amino acids. Germline values: CDR1 DFQATT, CDR2 SNEGSKA (reference sequence). Trimming left V 5 bases short and J 6 bases short, with 13 bases between. As DNA, the CDR3 is TGCAGTGCTGGTGATTGGGGTTCCGGGGAGCTGTTTTTT. Amino acid sequence: CSAGDWGSGELFF.

The J gene is TRBJ1-4, the V gene TRBV28; 10 bases match TRBD1. The CDR3 is 17 amino acids. Losses at the gene ends were 7 bases for V and 8 bases for J; bases not matched to a gene: 16. Per the germline V gene, CDR1 is MDHEN and CDR2 is SYDVKM. The chain's CDR3 is CASKGETGGAFGEKLFF. CDR3 in DNA: TGTGCCAGCAAGGGGGAGACAGGGGGCGCATTTGGGGAAAAACTGTTTTTT.

The table lists this clonotype with many counts. This chain links TRBV7-3 with TRBJ2-1, with D perhaps being TRBD1 or TRBD2 (6 bases each). The germline gives CDR1 SGHTA, CDR2 FQGTGA. The ends were cut back, 5 bases at V and 7 bases at J, with 21 bases in the middle. The CDR3 is made up of 16 amino acids. CDR3 bases: TGTGCCAGCAGCCCAAGGGGGGACACCCCTCAGAATGAGCAGTTCTTC. This encodes CASSPRGDTPQNEQFF.

The table lists this clonotype with many counts. The CDR3 protein is CASSDAGYSNQPQHF. DNA of the CDR3: TGTGCCAGCAGTGATGCGGGTTATAGCAATCAGCCCCAGCATTTT. The chain uses TRBV6-1 and TRBJ1-5; D unclear. Trimming shortened V by 3 bases and J by 0 bases, and 9 bases separated the two germline ends. The CDR3 totals 15 residues. From germline, CDR1 is MNHNS and CDR2 SASEGT.

V gene TRBV7-3 combines with J gene TRBJ2-2; 14 bases agree with TRBD2. The CDR3 sequence is 19 residues long. The V gene's germline CDR1 is SGHTA and CDR2 FQGTGA. With 5 bases clipped from V and 1 base from J, the junction kept 9 bases outside the gene matches. In DNA, the CDR3 is TGTGCCAGCAGCGAAACCGGGACTAGCGGGGGCCTGAACACCGGGGAGCTGTTTTTT. It codes for CASSETGTSGGLNTGELFF.

To note about this clonotype: The junction shows a germline mismatch at one end, possibly a read error. V and J are TRBV12-3 or TRBV12-4 and TRBJ2-7; TRBD2 agrees at 12 bases. The CDR3 has 13 amino acids. CDR3 DNA: TGTGCCAGTGGACTAGCGGGGTCCTACAAGCAGTACTTC. Encoded protein: CASGLAGSYKQYF.

This clonotype was seen many times. This rearrangement joins TRBV18 to TRBJ1-5; a weak D match, TRBD1 (6 bases). Germline-derived CDR1 and CDR2 are KGHSH and LQKENI. This CDR3 spans 13 amino acids. Trimming stripped 5 bases from V and 8 bases from J, with 13 bases between. CDR3 sequence reads: CASSFDRREPQHF. CDR3 sequence (DNA): TGTGCCAGCTCATTCGACAGGCGGGAGCCCCAGCATTTT.

This clonotype showed up many times. This CDR3 reads CASSHRTEPYEQYF. The CDR3 coding sequence is TGCGCCAGCAGCCATCGGACGGAGCCCTACGAGCAGTACTTC. The chain carries TRBV5-1 and TRBJ2-7; no firm D call. CDR1 SGHRS and CDR2 YFSETQ come from the germline V gene. The V end was cut by 4 bases, the J end by 2 bases, with 13 bases between. The CDR3 loop spans 14 amino acids.